The 27 T cell receptor beta chains reported below all come from one sample, sequenced in a study of cytomegalovirus exposure and HLA in healthy donors. The PCR had 60 Vbeta and 13 Jbeta primers. Sequenced by immunoSEQ multiplex PCR; TCRdb stores in-frame clones only, minus some. The sample records hundreds of thousands of clones, about three quarters being singletons. Sequencing was carried out using PBMCs. These receptors were taken from a woman aged 60-75 years in good health and CMV-seropositive.

The chain couples TRBV5-1 to TRBJ2-3; D is perhaps TRBD1 (5 bases). V was trimmed by 6 bases and J by 5 bases, leaving 16 bases between them. Germline V gives CDR1 SGHRS, CDR2 YFSETQ. The CDR3 spans 14 residues. CDR3 coding DNA: TGCGCCAGCACCTCTCCTGGCCAGGGAGATACGCAGTATTTT. Its translation: CASTSPGQGDTQYF.

The chain employs TRBV6-1 and TRBJ1-5; TRBD1 is a possible D gene (5 bases). This CDR3 is built from 14 residues. V lost 6 bases to trimming and J lost 3 bases, with 12 bases between them. Germline lookup yields CDR1 MNHNS and CDR2 SASEGT. CDR3 nucleotides: TGTGCCAGCAGCCTGACAGAGAACAATCAGCCCCAGCATTTT. Protein product: CASSLTENNQPQHF.

The V and J genes are TRBV10-1 and TRBJ2-5; 7 bases line up with TRBD1. The end of the DNA aligns better with TRBJ2-7, so the J call may be wrong. Germline values: CDR1 WNHNN, CDR2 SYGVQD (reference sequence). The CDR3 loop spans 13 amino acids. CDR3 in DNA: TGCGCCAGCAGTGGGGGACAGCACTACGAGCAGTACTTC. This codes for CASSGGQHYEQYF.

The CDR3 DNA reads as TGCGCCAGCAGCTTGGGACAGCCCTCGGAAGCTTTCTTT. Amino acids: CASSLGQPSEAFF. The chain joins TRBV5-1 to TRBJ1-1, with D perhaps matching TRBD1 (5 bases). The CDR3 runs to 13 residues. Germline-derived CDR1 and CDR2 are SGHRS and YFSETQ. V shed 0 bases and J shed 8 bases, with 11 bases lying between them.

V gene TRBV7-2 combines with J gene TRBJ2-3; 11 nucleotides line up with TRBD2. CDR1 is SGHTA, CDR2 FQGNSA, per germline. The CDR3 loop spans 14 amino acids. The ends lost 3 bases at V and 5 bases at J; junction bases unmatched: 1. The CDR3: CASSFGTSGDTQYF. The DNA of the CDR3 is TGTGCCAGCAGCTTTGGGACTAGCGGAGATACGCAGTATTTT.

The chain links TRBV7-3 to TRBJ1-1, with a tentative D call TRBD1 (5 bases). Germline V gives CDR1 SGHTA, CDR2 FQGTGA. Trimming shortened V by 2 bases and J by 5 bases, and 12 bases separated the two germline ends. This CDR3 comprises 14 residues. The CDR3 sequence is CASSLVVGETEAFF. The CDR3 nucleotides read TGTGCCAGCAGCTTAGTTGTAGGGGAAACTGAAGCTTTCTTT. The full variable domain, its missing parts supplied by reference TRBV7-3 and TRBJ1-1, is GAGVSQTPSNKVTEKGKYVELRCDPISGHTALYWYRQSLGQGPEFLIYFQGTGAADDSGLPNDRFFAVRPEGSVSTLKIQRTERGDSAVYLCASSLVVGETEAFFGQGTRLTVV.

The chain joins TRBV19 to TRBJ2-3; D is unclear. Germline CDR1 reads LNHDA; CDR2 reads SQIVND (reference sequence). This CDR3 is built from 13 residues. The germline V and J ends were trimmed by 6 bases and 1 base, with 8 bases remaining between them. In nucleotides, the CDR3 is TGTGCCAGTAGCTACGGTGGCACAGATACGCAGTATTTT. It is translated as CASSYGGTDTQYF.

The chain is built from TRBV29-1 and TRBJ2-1; TRBD1 is a possible D gene (6 bases). CDR3 size: 13 residues. Between the trimmed V and J ends, which lost 4 bases and 4 bases, there was a span of 11 bases. Germline V gene sequence: CDR1 SQVTM, CDR2 ANQGSEA. CDR3 sequence reads: CSVGTEVYNEQFF. CDR3 bases: TGCAGCGTTGGGACAGAGGTATACAATGAGCAGTTCTTC.

This clone was seen once. The CDR3 DNA follows: TGTGCCAGCTCACCGGGGACAGTTGGCGGGGAGCTGTTTTTT. Translation gives CASSPGTVGGELFF. The chain has TRBV18 and TRBJ2-2, with 7 bases aligning to TRBD1. The CDR3 is 14 amino acids. Germline V gene data show CDR1 as KGHSH and CDR2 as LQKENI. The J segment lost 7 bases and the V segment lost 3 bases, leaving 5 bases of the junction unmatched. Looking up the rest from reference TRBV18 and TRBJ2-2 gives the full variable domain: NAGVMQNPRHLVRRRGQEARLRCSPMKGHSHVYWYRQLPEEGLKFMVYLQKENIIDESGMPKERFSAEFPKEGPSILRIQQVVRGDSAAYFCASSPGTVGGELFFGEGSRLTVL.

The rearrangement joins TRBV10-2 to TRBJ2-1, with D possibly being TRBD2 (5 bases). Trimming pared 3 bases from V and 2 bases from J, leaving 11 bases between. The CDR3 sequence is 15 residues long. Germline CDR1 and CDR2: WSHSY and SAAADI. CDR3 coding DNA: TGCGCCAGCAGTGATCTAGCTCCGGCCTACAATGAGCAGTTCTTC. It yields the protein CASSDLAPAYNEQFF.

In this sample, this clone turned up a few times. The V call is TRBV5-6, the J call TRBJ2-7; D perhaps matches TRBD1 (7 bases). The CDR3 extends over 15 amino acids. Deletions cut 4 bases from V and 3 bases from J, with 17 bases between. Germline loops: CDR1 SGHDT, CDR2 YYEEEE. CDR3 loop: CASSTGPQGGYEQYF. In DNA form, the CDR3 reads TGTGCCAGCAGCACGGGACCCCAGGGGGGCTACGAGCAGTACTTC.

The gene calls are TRBV10-3 and TRBJ1-1; a weak D match, TRBD1 (5 bases). Germline V CDR1 and CDR2: ENHRY, SYGVKD. This CDR3 region has 16 residues. The germline V and J ends were trimmed by 10 bases and 3 bases, with 24 bases remaining between them. The CDR3, as DNA: TGTGCCACCGCCGGGGCGGGAGGCTATGAGGACACTGAAGCTTTCTTT. Protein: CATAGAGGYEDTEAFF.

The chain couples TRBV7-8 to TRBJ1-1; TRBD1 aligns across 9 bases. J was trimmed by 0 bases and V by 6 bases; bases with no gene match: 5. Per the germline V gene, CDR1 is SGHVS and CDR2 is FQNEAQ. This CDR3 has 15 amino acids. In nucleotides, the CDR3 is TGTGCCAGCAGTCAGGGACAGGGTATGAACACTGAAGCTTTCTTT. It is translated as CASSQGQGMNTEAFF.

This clone was counted between two and nine times. V is TRBV5-4 and J is TRBJ2-1; 7 bases are shared with TRBD2. The V gene end was trimmed by 3 bases and the J gene end by 5 bases; junction bases not matched to a gene: 2. The germline V gene encodes CDR1 SGHNT and CDR2 YYREEE (reference sequence). This CDR3 comprises 13 residues. CDR3 sequence reads: CASSYGTNNEQFF. Here the CDR3 DNA reads TGTGCCAGCAGCTACGGGACTAACAATGAGCAGTTCTTC.

This clone has a single count. The gene calls are TRBV19 and TRBJ1-2; D call uncertain. The V end was cut by 3 bases, the J end by 4 bases, with 15 bases between. The CDR3 consists of 15 residues. The germline V gene encodes CDR1 LNHDA and CDR2 SQIVND (reference sequence). The CDR3 spells CASSISAGLFYGYTF. For the CDR3, the DNA is TGTGCCAGTAGTATTTCGGCAGGCCTATTCTATGGCTACACCTTC.

This clone showed up just a few times. This chain links TRBV7-8 with TRBJ2-2; 8 bases align to TRBD1. Germline CDR1 reads SGHVS; CDR2 reads FQNEAQ. CDR3 length equals 13 residues. V shed 6 bases, J shed 5 bases, and the junction held 2 bases outside the gene matches. The CDR3: CASRTGVTGELFF. CDR3 DNA: TGTGCCAGCAGGACAGGGGTGACCGGGGAGCTGTTTTTT. The full variable domain, completed using reference TRBV7-8 and TRBJ2-2, is GAGVSQSPRYKVAKRGQDVALRCDPISGHVSLFWYQQALGQGPEFLTYFQNEAQLDKSGLPSDRFFAERPEGSVSTLKIQRTQQEDSAVYLCASRTGVTGELFFGEGSRLTVL.

This clone was seen a few times. The chain has TRBV5-1 and TRBJ2-1, with 16 bases lining up with TRBD2. The CDR3 has 18 amino acids. CDR1 is SGHRS, CDR2 YFSETQ, per germline. The V gene end was trimmed by 4 bases and the J gene end by 3 bases; junction bases not matched to a gene: 7. The CDR3 DNA reads as TGCGCCAGCAGCCAAGGGACTAGCGGGAGGGCCCTCTACAATGAGCAGTTCTTC. It encodes CASSQGTSGRALYNEQFF.

V usage is TRBV4-1 and J usage is TRBJ1-2; a possible D gene is TRBD1 (5 bases). Trimming took off 1 base at V and 7 bases at J, with 13 bases between the two ends. The length of the CDR3 is 14 residues. CDR1 is MGHRA and CDR2 is YSYEKL in the germline V gene. The CDR3 nucleotides read TGCGCCAGCAGCCAAGTAGGAGGGGTCCCTGGCTACACCTTC. It specifies CASSQVGGVPGYTF.

This clone was seen only a few times. This rearrangement joins TRBV7-2 to TRBJ1-2; 9 positions match TRBD1. The CDR3 runs to 16 residues. Germline V gives CDR1 SGHTA, CDR2 FQGNSA. Trimming took 4 bases from V and 4 from J; bases not matched to a gene: 10. This CDR3 is CASSSHGTGSSYGYTF. CDR3 nucleotide sequence: TGTGCCAGCAGCTCGCACGGGACAGGGAGTAGCTATGGCTACACCTTC.

This chain connects TRBV11-2 to TRBJ2-7, with D maybe TRBD1 (6 bases). Trimming left V 3 bases short and J 3 bases short, with 12 bases between. The CDR3 sequence is 14 residues long. Per germline, CDR1 SGHAT and CDR2 FQNNGV. CDR3 in DNA: TGTGCCAGCAGCTTTCACAGGGATGGCTACGAGCAGTACTTC. Translated, it gives CASSFHRDGYEQYF.

This clone was seen just once. V gene TRBV6-1 combines with J gene TRBJ1-1, with a possible D match to TRBD1 (5 bases). V was trimmed by 2 bases and J by 11 bases, leaving 18 bases between them. CDR3 length: 14 amino acids. CDR1 is MNHNS, CDR2 SASEGT, per germline. The CDR3 DNA sequence: TGTGCCAGCAGTGAATCGGGGACTGGAGGAATTGCTTTCTTT. The encoded protein is CASSESGTGGIAFF.

This rearrangement joins TRBV18 to TRBJ1-5; possibly TRBD1 for D (5 bases). Trimming stripped 3 bases from V and 3 bases from J, with 12 bases between. The CDR3 is 15 amino acids. CDR1 and CDR2 from the germline V gene are KGHSH and LQKENI. The CDR3: CASSPARGVNQPQHF. DNA of the CDR3: TGTGCCAGCTCACCCGCCCGGGGGGTCAATCAGCCCCAGCATTTT.

The chain links TRBV11-3 to TRBJ2-1; D is possibly TRBD2 (5 bases). Germline V gene sequence: CDR1 SGHNT, CDR2 YENEEA. This CDR3 has 18 amino acids. V dropped 0 bases and J dropped 5 bases, with 20 bases sitting between them. The CDR3 nucleotides are TGTGCCAGCAGCTTAGATTCTTACCGGGGTGGGGTCCACAATGAGCAGTTCTTC. This codes for CASSLDSYRGGVHNEQFF.

This chain uses TRBV5-4 with TRBJ2-3; no definite D call. Germline V gene sequence: CDR1 SGHNT, CDR2 YYREEE (reference sequence). The V end was cut by 1 base, the J end by 0 bases, with 3 bases between. This CDR3 is built from 13 residues. The CDR3 region has the DNA TGTGCCAGCAGCTTGTCTAGCACAGATACGCAGTATTTT. It encodes CASSLSSTDTQYF.

V gene TRBV9 combines with J gene TRBJ2-6; D call uncertain. Deletions cut 2 bases from V and 0 bases from J, with 3 bases between. The CDR3 contains 14 residues. Germline V gene lookup returns CDR1 SGDLS and CDR2 YYNGEE. CDR3: CASSVASGANVLTF. CDR3 nucleotides: TGTGCCAGCAGCGTGGCCTCTGGGGCCAACGTCCTGACTTTC.

The CDR3 DNA is TGTGCCAGCAGCTCTAGCGGGGGGGCCATAGGAGATACGCAGTATTTT. This codes for CASSSSGGAIGDTQYF. J is TRBJ2-3 and V is TRBV7-2; 12 bases map to TRBD2. Trimming cost V 4 bases and J 5 bases; bases outside gene matches: 7. This CDR3 has 16 residues. Germline CDR1 is SGHTA and CDR2 is FQGNSA.

This chain joins TRBV7-9 and TRBJ1-1; maybe TRBD1 (6 bases). From germline, CDR1 is SEHNR and CDR2 FQNEAQ (reference sequence). V shed 3 bases and J shed 7 bases, with 12 bases lying between them. The CDR3 length is 13 residues. CDR3 DNA sequence: TGTGCCAGCAGCTTTGGACAGAGCTTTGAAGCTTTCTTT. It translates to CASSFGQSFEAFF.